Below, one TCR beta chain is given with its context. Its antigen is not known. TCRdb's copy holds only in-frame clones and misses some; the assay was immunoSEQ multiplex PCR. The data contain some 62,000 clones, about 83% of them singletons. The sample belongs to a study of OX40 agonist ivuxolimab in advanced cancers. Study as a whole: Those treated in dose escalation had hepatocellular carcinoma, melanoma, renal cell cancer or head and neck cancer.

The germline CDR1 and CDR2 sequences are LGHNA and YSLEER. This CDR3 contains 15 residues. Between the trimmed V and J ends, which lost 2 bases and 3 bases, there was a span of 11 bases. Study-wide points: Both blood CD4+ and CD8+ T cells showed clonal growth by week 6 at 0.1 to 3.0 mg/kg.

The V and J genes are TRBV4-3 and TRBJ1-3; D might be TRBD1 (6 bases). The TCR comes from an adult with an advanced solid tumor such as melanoma, head and neck, liver or kidney cancer. Material: CD4+ or CD8+ T cells sorted from blood, obtained in a trial of the OX40 agonist ivuxolimab. The CDR3 DNA is TGCGCCAGCAGCCAATCCCCACAGGGTGGAAACACCATATATTTT. Amino acid sequence: CASSQSPQGGNTIYF.